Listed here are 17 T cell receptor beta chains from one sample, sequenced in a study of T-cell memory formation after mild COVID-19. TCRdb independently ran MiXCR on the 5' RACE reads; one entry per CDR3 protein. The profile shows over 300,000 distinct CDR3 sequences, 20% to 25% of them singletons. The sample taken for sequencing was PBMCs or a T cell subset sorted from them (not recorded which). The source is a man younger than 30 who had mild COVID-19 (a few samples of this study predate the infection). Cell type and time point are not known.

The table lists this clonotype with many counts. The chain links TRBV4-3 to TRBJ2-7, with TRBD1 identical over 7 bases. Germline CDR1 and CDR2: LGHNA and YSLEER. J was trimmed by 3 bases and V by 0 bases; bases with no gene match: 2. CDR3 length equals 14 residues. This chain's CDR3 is CASSQDSGGYEQYF. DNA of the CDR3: TGCGCCAGCAGCCAAGATTCAGGGGGCTACGAGCAGTACTTC.

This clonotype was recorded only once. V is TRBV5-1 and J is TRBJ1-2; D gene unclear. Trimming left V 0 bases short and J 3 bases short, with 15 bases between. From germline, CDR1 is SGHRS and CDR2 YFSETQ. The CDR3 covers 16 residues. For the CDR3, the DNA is TGCGCCAGCAGCTTGGCCGGCGGGGTTTACGACTATGGCTACACCTTC. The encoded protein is CASSLAGGVYDYGYTF.

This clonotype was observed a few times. The CDR3 sequence: CASSLYRTYGYTF. The CDR3 bases are TGTGCCAGCAGTTTGTACAGGACCTATGGCTACACCTTC. The J gene is TRBJ1-2, the V gene TRBV6-5, with D possibly being TRBD1 (5 bases). The V end lost 4 bases, the J end lost 4 bases, and 10 bases lay between the germline ends. This CDR3 has 13 residues. The germline CDR1 and CDR2 sequences are MNHEY and SVGAGI.

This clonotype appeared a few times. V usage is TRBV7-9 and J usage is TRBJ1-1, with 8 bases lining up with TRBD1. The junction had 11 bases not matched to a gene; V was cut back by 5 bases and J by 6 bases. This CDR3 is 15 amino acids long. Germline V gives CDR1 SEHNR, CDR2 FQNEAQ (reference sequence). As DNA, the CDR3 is TGTGCCAGCAGCGAAGCCTCAGGGGGCGCCGCTGAAGCTTTCTTT. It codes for CASSEASGGAAEAFF.

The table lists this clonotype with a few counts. CDR3: CASSSTTGEDSYNEQFF. DNA of the CDR3: TGTGCCAGCAGCTCTACGACCGGCGAGGACAGTTACAATGAGCAGTTCTTC. The V and J genes are TRBV7-6 and TRBJ2-1, with D perhaps TRBD1 (6 bases). The germline V gene encodes CDR1 SGHVS and CDR2 FNYEAQ. The CDR3 is 17 amino acids. V shed 4 bases and J shed 4 bases, with 20 bases lying between them.

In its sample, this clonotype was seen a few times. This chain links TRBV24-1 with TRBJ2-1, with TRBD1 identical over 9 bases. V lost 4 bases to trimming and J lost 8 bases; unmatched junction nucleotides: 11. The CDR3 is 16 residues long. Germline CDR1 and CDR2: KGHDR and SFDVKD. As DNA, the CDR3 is TGTGCCACCAGTGAAACGGGGACAGGGAGTTTCGATGAGCAGTTCTTC. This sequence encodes CATSETGTGSFDEQFF.

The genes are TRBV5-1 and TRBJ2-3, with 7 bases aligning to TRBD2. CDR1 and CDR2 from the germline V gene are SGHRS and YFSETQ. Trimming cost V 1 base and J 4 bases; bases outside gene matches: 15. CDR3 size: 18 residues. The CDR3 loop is CASSLLSGGGALADTQYF. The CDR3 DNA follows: TGCGCCAGCAGCTTGTTGTCCGGGGGAGGGGCGCTGGCAGATACGCAGTATTTT.

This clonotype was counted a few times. This CDR3 reads CSARMPSYNEQFF. CDR3 coding DNA: TGCAGTGCTAGAATGCCATCCTACAATGAGCAGTTCTTC. The chain has TRBV20-1 and TRBJ2-1; D unresolved. The ends were cut back, 2 bases at V and 1 base at J, with 6 bases in the middle. The CDR3 contains 13 residues. Germline V gene sequence: CDR1 DFQATT, CDR2 SNEGSKA (reference sequence).

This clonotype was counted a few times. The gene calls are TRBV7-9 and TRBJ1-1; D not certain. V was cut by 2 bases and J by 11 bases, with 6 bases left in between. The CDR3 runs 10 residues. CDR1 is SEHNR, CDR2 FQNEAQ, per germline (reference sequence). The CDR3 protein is CASSLLDAFF. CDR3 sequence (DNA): TGTGCCAGCAGCTTACTGGATGCTTTCTTT.

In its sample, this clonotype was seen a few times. The CDR3 sequence: CASSQTDPRRPDSPLHF. The CDR3 nucleotides read TGCGCCAGCAGCCAGACCGACCCCCGGCGACCGGATTCACCCCTCCACTTT. V and J are TRBV4-1 and TRBJ1-6; D not certain. In germline, CDR1 is MGHRA, CDR2 YSYEKL. With 3 bases removed from V and 8 bases from J, the gap between germline ends came to 20 bases. This CDR3 comprises 17 residues.

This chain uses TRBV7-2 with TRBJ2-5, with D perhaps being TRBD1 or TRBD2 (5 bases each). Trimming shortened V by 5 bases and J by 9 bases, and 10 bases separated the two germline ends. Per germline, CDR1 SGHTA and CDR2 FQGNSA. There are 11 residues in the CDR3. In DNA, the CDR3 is TGTGCCAGCAGCGAGGGACGGGCCCAGTACTTC. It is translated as CASSEGRAQYF. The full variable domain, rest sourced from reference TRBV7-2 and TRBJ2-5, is GAGVSQSPSNKVTEKGKDVELRCDPISGHTALYWYRQSLGQGLEFLIYFQGNSAPDKSGLPSDRFSAERTGGSVSTLTIQRTQQEDSAVYLCASSEGRAQYFGPGTRLLVL.

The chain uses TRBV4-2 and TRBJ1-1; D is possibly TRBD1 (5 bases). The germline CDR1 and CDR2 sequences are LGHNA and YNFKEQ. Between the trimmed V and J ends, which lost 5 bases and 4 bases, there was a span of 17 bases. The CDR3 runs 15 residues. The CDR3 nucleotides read TGTGCCAGCAGCGCTAACGGGGCTAAATCCACTGAAGCTTTCTTT. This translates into CASSANGAKSTEAFF.

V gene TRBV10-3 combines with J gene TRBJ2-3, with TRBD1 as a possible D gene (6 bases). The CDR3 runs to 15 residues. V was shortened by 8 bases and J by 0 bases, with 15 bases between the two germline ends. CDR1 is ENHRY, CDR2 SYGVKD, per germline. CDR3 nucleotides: TGTGCCATCGGTCAGGGGAGAACTAGCACAGATACGCAGTATTTT. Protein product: CAIGQGRTSTDTQYF.

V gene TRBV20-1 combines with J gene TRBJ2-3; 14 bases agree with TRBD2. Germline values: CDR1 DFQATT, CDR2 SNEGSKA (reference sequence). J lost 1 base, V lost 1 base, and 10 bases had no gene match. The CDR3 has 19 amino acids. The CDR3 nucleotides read TGCAGTGCTAGAGGGGACGGGACTAGCGGGGGTCTCCGCACAGATACGCAGTATTTT. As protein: CSARGDGTSGGLRTDTQYF.

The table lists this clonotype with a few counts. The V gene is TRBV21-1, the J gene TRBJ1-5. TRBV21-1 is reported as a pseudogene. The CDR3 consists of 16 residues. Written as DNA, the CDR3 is TGTGCCAGCAGTCCGGGCCCTCCATTCTCTAATCAGCCCCAGCATTTT. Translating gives CASSPGPPFSNQPQHF.

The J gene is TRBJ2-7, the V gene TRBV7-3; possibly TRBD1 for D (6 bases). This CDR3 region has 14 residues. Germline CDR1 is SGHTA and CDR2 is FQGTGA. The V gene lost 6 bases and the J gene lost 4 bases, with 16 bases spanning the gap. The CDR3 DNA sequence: TGTGCCAGCAGGGGAACCAGGGGTAGATACGAGCAGTACGTC. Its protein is CASRGTRGRYEQYV.

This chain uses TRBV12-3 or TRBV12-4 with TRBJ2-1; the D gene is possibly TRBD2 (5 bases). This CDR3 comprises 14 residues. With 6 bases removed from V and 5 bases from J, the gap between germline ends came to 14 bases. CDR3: CASSFYGVHNEQFF. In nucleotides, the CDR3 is TGTGCCAGCAGCTTCTACGGGGTTCACAATGAGCAGTTCTTC.